Following are 22 T cell receptor beta chains from one sample sequenced in a study of beta chain features in type 1 diabetes. Points from the study as a whole: Within each of all four CD4+ subsets, Type 1 diabetes patients had TCRB CDR3s that were moderately but significantly shorter.

Isolated RNA was reverse transcribed in full, so expressed TCRB transcripts were sequenced. Repertoires were generated with immunoSEQ multiplex PCR, while TCRdb's copy carries only in-frame clones and drops some. This sample yields hundreds of thousands of clones, of which around 15% are seen a single time; less than 0.025% belongs to the top ten. These TCRs are of unknown antigen specificity. The sample taken for sequencing was naive CD4+ T cells from blood. These receptors originate from a man between 18 and 35 years old with type 1 diabetes.

The rearrangement links TRBV9 to TRBJ2-2, with no clear D. Trimming pared 4 bases from V and 6 bases from J, leaving 19 bases between. In germline, CDR1 is SGDLS, CDR2 YYNGEE. The CDR3 length is 16 residues. The CDR3 DNA follows: TGTGCCAGCAGCTTCCACGCACGGACCGAGGCCGGGGAGCTGTTTTTT. The encoded protein is CASSFHARTEAGELFF.

The chain has TRBV18 and TRBJ2-5, with 7 bases identical to TRBD1. The CDR3 runs to 14 residues. Germline V gene lookup returns CDR1 KGHSH and CDR2 LQKENI. With V trimmed by 3 bases and J by 5 bases, 6 bases remained unmatched. The CDR3 is CASSPQQGMETQYF. CDR3 bases: TGTGCCAGCTCACCCCAACAGGGGATGGAGACCCAGTACTTC.

The sample holds a few counts of this clone. The rearrangement joins TRBV7-9 to TRBJ2-3; 13 bases fit TRBD2. Trimming at V came to 5 bases and at J to 13 bases, leaving 9 bases not matched to a gene. CDR1 and CDR2 (germline): SEHNR, FQNEAQ (reference sequence). The CDR3 is 14 residues long. As DNA, the CDR3 is TGTGCCAGCAGCGTCGGACTAGCGGGGGAAAGAAAGTATTTT. This gives the protein CASSVGLAGERKYF.

The sample holds a few counts of this clone. The chain recombines TRBV6-1 with TRBJ2-4, with D hard to call. The germline CDR1 and CDR2 sequences are MNHNS and SASEGT. The CDR3 totals 13 residues. The germline V and J ends were trimmed by 0 bases and 15 bases, with 15 bases remaining between them. CDR3 amino acids: CASSEAYGSLRYF. DNA for the CDR3: TGTGCCAGCAGTGAAGCGTACGGCAGCCTGAGGTACTTC.

A few counts support this clone. The J gene is TRBJ2-1, the V gene TRBV21-1; no DNA check was done on the table's D call, TRBD1. TRBV21-1 is recorded as a pseudogene. The CDR3 spans 13 residues. Here the CDR3 reads CASSKLQYNEQFF. CDR3 DNA: TGTGCCAGCAGCAAACTACAGTACAATGAGCAGTTCTTC.

The gene calls are TRBV9 and TRBJ2-6, with TRBD1 identical over 10 bases. There are 18 residues in the CDR3. Germline-derived CDR1 and CDR2 are SGDLS and YYNGEE. Trimming took 1 base from V and 1 from J; bases not matched to a gene: 5. The CDR3 region has the DNA TGTGCCAGCAGCGTACCCGGACAGGGGGTGTCTGGGGCCAACGTCCTGACTTTC. Amino acids: CASSVPGQGVSGANVLTF.

The rearrangement links TRBV6-1 to TRBJ1-2; D is unresolved. The V gene's germline CDR1 is MNHNS and CDR2 SASEGT. The length of the CDR3 is 13 residues. Trimming took 1 base from V and 2 from J, leaving 5 bases between them. The CDR3 loop reads CASSEGPNYGYTF. The CDR3 DNA reads TGTGCCAGCAGTGAAGGCCCGAACTATGGCTACACCTTC.

This clone was observed a few times. The chain carries TRBV5-1 and TRBJ1-3; the D is unclear. Trimming removed 4 bases at V and 3 bases at J, with 11 bases between. The CDR3 spans 14 residues. CDR1 SGHRS and CDR2 YFSETQ come from the germline V gene. Here the CDR3 reads CASSEGDVGNTIYF. DNA for the CDR3: TGCGCCAGCAGCGAGGGAGATGTTGGAAACACCATATATTTT.

The chain combines TRBV14 with TRBJ1-5; D not certain. CDR1 and CDR2 from the germline V gene are SGHDN and FVKESK. The CDR3 consists of 13 residues. V was cut by 4 bases and J by 6 bases, with 10 bases left in between. This chain's CDR3 is CASSLTPGQPQHF. The CDR3, as DNA: TGTGCCAGCAGCCTAACTCCGGGTCAGCCCCAGCATTTT.

This clone appeared a few times. The V call is TRBV7-9, the J call TRBJ2-7; 12 bases align to TRBD1. This CDR3 spans 17 amino acids. Germline V gene sequence: CDR1 SEHNR, CDR2 FQNEAQ (reference sequence). The ends lost 5 bases at V and 5 bases at J; junction bases unmatched: 13. The DNA for the CDR3 is TGTGCCAGCAGCCCCCTCGGTTTGGGACAGGGGGCACACGAGCAGTACTTC. It specifies CASSPLGLGQGAHEQYF.

This clone was observed once. The chain joins TRBV27 to TRBJ1-1, with 9 positions matching TRBD1. CDR1 MNHEY and CDR2 SMNVEV come from the germline V gene (reference sequence). Trimming removed 5 bases from V and 0 bases from J; junction bases left unmatched: 7. The CDR3 extends over 16 amino acids. The CDR3 region is CASSTPGQGMNTEAFF. The CDR3 region has the DNA TGTGCCAGCAGTACCCCGGGACAGGGAATGAACACTGAAGCTTTCTTT.

Only a few counts were recorded for this clone. The rearrangement links TRBV11-2 to TRBJ2-3; D remains unclear. The CDR3 covers 12 residues. Trimming removed 1 base at V and 4 bases at J, with 3 bases between. Germline V gene sequence: CDR1 SGHAT, CDR2 FQNNGV. CDR3 protein: CASSLGPDTQYF. CDR3 DNA: TGTGCCAGCAGCTTAGGCCCAGATACGCAGTATTTT.

This rearrangement joins TRBV2 to TRBJ1-3; 7 positions match TRBD1. The J segment lost 2 bases and the V segment lost 6 bases, leaving 4 bases of the junction unmatched. CDR3 length: 14 residues. Germline V gene sequence: CDR1 SNHLY, CDR2 FYNNEI. CDR3 region: CASRATGAGNTIYF. CDR3 bases: TGTGCCAGCAGGGCCACAGGGGCTGGAAACACCATATATTTT.

This rearrangement joins TRBV2 to TRBJ2-1; either TRBD1 or TRBD2 may supply D (6 bases each). The CDR3 loop spans 15 amino acids. V lost 4 bases and J 0 bases, leaving 10 bases between the germline ends. From germline, CDR1 is SNHLY and CDR2 FYNNEI. CDR3 bases: TGTGCCAGCAGTGTCGGAGGGGGCTCCTACAATGAGCAGTTCTTC. This gives the protein CASSVGGGSYNEQFF.

The chain has TRBV7-3 and TRBJ2-1; D uncertain. The CDR3 is 13 amino acids. Trimming stripped 5 bases from V and 6 bases from J, with 11 bases between. CDR1 and CDR2 (germline): SGHTA, FQGTGA. The CDR3 region has the DNA TGTGCCAGCAGCCCCCCCGGTGCCAATGAGCAGTTCTTC. Translated: CASSPPGANEQFF.

This clone turned up a few times. The chain uses TRBV7-8 and TRBJ2-3; 9 nucleotides line up with TRBD2. Per germline, CDR1 SGHVS and CDR2 FQNEAQ. V was pared by 8 bases and J by 6 bases, with 18 bases of the junction left unmatched. This CDR3 spans 17 amino acids. Written as DNA, the CDR3 is TGTGCCAGCCATTTCCAGATGGTAGCGGGGGCAAGGGATACGCAGTATTTT. As protein: CASHFQMVAGARDTQYF.

The chain couples TRBV7-2 to TRBJ1-5, with D maybe TRBD1 (5 bases). Germline V CDR1 and CDR2: SGHTA, FQGNSA. The CDR3 is made up of 13 amino acids. Between the trimmed V and J ends, which lost 1 base and 11 bases, there was a span of 12 bases. The CDR3 DNA is TGTGCCAGCAGCTTAGGGGGGGAGCGGACCCAGCATTTT. Protein: CASSLGGERTQHF.

This clone was seen a few times. This CDR3 reads CASSPHANSDRPVANVLTF. In nucleotides, the CDR3 is TGTGCCAGCAGTCCACACGCAAATAGCGACAGGCCCGTCGCCAACGTCCTGACTTTC. The genes are TRBV27 and TRBJ2-6, with a possible D match to TRBD1 (6 bases). The CDR3 length is 19 residues. In germline, CDR1 is MNHEY, CDR2 SMNVEV (reference sequence). Trimming cost V 5 bases and J 7 bases, with 27 bases left between them.

This clone was found a few times. V and J are TRBV9 and TRBJ1-1; D ambiguous. There are 13 residues in the CDR3. Per germline, CDR1 SGDLS and CDR2 YYNGEE. Deletions cut 0 bases from V and 6 bases from J, with 9 bases between. CDR3 residues: CASSVVKSAEAFF. Written as DNA, the CDR3 is TGTGCCAGCAGCGTAGTGAAGAGCGCTGAAGCTTTCTTT. Supplemented by reference TRBV9 and TRBJ1-1, the full variable domain reads DSGVTQTPKHLITATGQRVTLRCSPRSGDLSVYWYQQSLDQGLQFLIQYYNGEERAKGNILERFSAQQFPDLHSELNLSSLELGDSALYFCASSVVKSAEAFFGQGTRLTVV.

V usage is TRBV6-5 and J usage is TRBJ2-7, with TRBD2 matching 10 bases. After removal of 2 bases from V and 11 bases from J, the junction contained 15 bases not matched to a gene. Per the germline V gene, CDR1 is MNHEY and CDR2 is SVGAGI. The CDR3 has 16 residues. This CDR3 is CASSYLAGAPLWAEYF. For the CDR3, the DNA is TGTGCCAGCAGTTACCTAGCGGGGGCTCCCCTCTGGGCGGAGTACTTC.

The chain employs TRBV14 and TRBJ2-5; no definite D call. The germline V gene has CDR1 SGHDN and CDR2 FVKESK. The CDR3 loop spans 13 amino acids. The germline V and J ends were trimmed by 3 bases and 7 bases, with 12 bases remaining between them. For the CDR3, the DNA is TGTGCCAGCAGCCACGGACCCGGTCGGACCCAGTACTTC. Its protein product is CASSHGPGRTQYF. Full variable domain (outside the CDR3, taken from reference TRBV14 and TRBJ2-5): EAGVTQFPSHSVIEKGQTVTLRCDPISGHDNLYWYRRVMGKEIKFLLHFVKESKQDESGMPNNRFLAERTGGTYSTLKVQPAELEDSGVYFCASSHGPGRTQYFGPGTRLLVL.

This clone appeared a few times. The J gene is TRBJ1-2, the V gene TRBV29-1, with a tentative D call TRBD1 (5 bases). V lost 6 bases and J lost 4, with 15 bases in between. CDR3 length equals 13 residues. CDR1 and CDR2 (germline): SQVTM, ANQGSEA. The CDR3, as DNA: TGCAGCGTCGCAGGGAGAGGGAGCTATGGCTACACCTTC. Its translation: CSVAGRGSYGYTF.